This T cell receptor (beta chain) was recovered during a study of T cell changes during pregnancy in multiple sclerosis. Assay: immunoSEQ multiplex PCR; the TCRdb copy retains only in-frame clones and omits some. The table records about 45,000 clones, over 75% of them present only once. This CDR3 comprises 16 residues. The V gene's germline CDR1 is LGHNA and CDR2 YSLEER. J gave up 5 bases and V 5 bases, and 9 bases lay outside the gene matches. The specimen was CD4+ T cells from peripheral blood mononuclear cells, collected before pregnancy. The receptor was derived from a female donor with multiple sclerosis, enrolled in a pregnancy study. V is TRBV4-3 and J is TRBJ1-4; TRBD1 aligns across 9 bases. This CDR3 is CASSTGGQGWNEKLFF. DNA of the CDR3: TGCGCCAGCAGCACAGGGGGACAGGGATGGAATGAAAAACTGTTTTTT.